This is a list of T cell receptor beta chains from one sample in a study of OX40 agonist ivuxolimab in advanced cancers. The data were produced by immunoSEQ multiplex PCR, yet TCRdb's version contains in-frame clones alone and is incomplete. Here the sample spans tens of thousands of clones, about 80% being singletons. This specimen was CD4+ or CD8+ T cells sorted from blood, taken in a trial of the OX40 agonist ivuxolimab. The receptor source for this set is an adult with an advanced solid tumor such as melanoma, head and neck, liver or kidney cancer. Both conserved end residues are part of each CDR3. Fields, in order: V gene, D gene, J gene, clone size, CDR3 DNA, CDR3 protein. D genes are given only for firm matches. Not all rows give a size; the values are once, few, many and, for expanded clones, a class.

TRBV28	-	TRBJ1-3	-	TGTGCCAGCAGGAATTTAGGCAGTGGAAACACCATATATTTT	CASRNLGSGNTIYF
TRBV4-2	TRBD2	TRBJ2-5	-	TGTGCCAGCAGCTTCGCTAGCGGGGCACAAGAGACCCAGTACTTC	CASSFASGAQETQYF
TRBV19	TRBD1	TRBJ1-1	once	TGTGCCAGTAGCCTGACAGGGGCAGGGTACACTGAAGCTTTCTTT	CASSLTGAGYTEAFF
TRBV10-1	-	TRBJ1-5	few	TGCGCCAGCAGTGAGGACCGGAGGGGAGTTAGCAATCAGCCCCAGCATTTT	CASSEDRRGVSNQPQHF
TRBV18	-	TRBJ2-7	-	TGTGCCAGCTCACCACGACAGACCGCCTACGAGCAGTACTTC	CASSPRQTAYEQYF
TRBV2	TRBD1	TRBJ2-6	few	TGTGCCAGCATCAGGGGCAGGGGGCTCTCTGGGGCCAACGTCCTGACTTTC	CASIRGRGLSGANVLTF
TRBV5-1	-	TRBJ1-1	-	TGCGCCAGCGGCTCACAGGGAGCCACTGAAGCTTTCTTT	CASGSQGATEAFF
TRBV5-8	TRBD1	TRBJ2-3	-	TGTGCCAGCAGCATCGGACAGGGGTCAGATACGCAGTATTTT	CASSIGQGSDTQYF
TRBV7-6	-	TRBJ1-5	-	TGTGCCAGCAGCTCAACGTCCGGAAGAAATCAGCCCCAGCATTTT	CASSSTSGRNQPQHF
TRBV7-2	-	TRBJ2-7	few	TGTGCCAGCAGCACCGGGTCCTACGAGCAGTACTTC	CASSTGSYEQYF
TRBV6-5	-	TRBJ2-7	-	TGTGCCAGCAGTTACTTCCGGGCAGGGAGTTACGAGCAGTACTTC	CASSYFRAGSYEQYF
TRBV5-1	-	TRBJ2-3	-	TGCGCCAGCAGCCCAAATATGGGAAGGACAGATACGCAGTATTTT	CASSPNMGRTDTQYF
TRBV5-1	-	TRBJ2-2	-	TGCGCCAGCAGCTCCCCACCCGGGGAGCTGTTTTTT	CASSSPPGELFF
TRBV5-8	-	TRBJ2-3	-	TGTGCCAGCAGCTTGGGGTCCCGCACAGATACGCAGTATTTT	CASSLGSRTDTQYF
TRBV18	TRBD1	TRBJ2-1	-	TGTGCCAGCTCACCTAAGGGGACAGGGGCCTGGAGCTCCTACAATGAGCAGTTCTTC	CASSPKGTGAWSSYNEQFF
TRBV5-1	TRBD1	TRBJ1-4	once	TGCGCCAGCAGCTCGGGACAGGGCGGGGGTAATGAAAAACTGTTTTTT	CASSSGQGGGNEKLFF
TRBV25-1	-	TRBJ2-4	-	TGTGCCAGCAGTGTGGGGGGAGTTATAAACATTCAGTACTTC	CASSVGGVINIQYF
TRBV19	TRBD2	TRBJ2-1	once	TGTGCCAGTAGTATCCTAGCGGAGGTCTACAATGAGCAGTTCTTC	CASSILAEVYNEQFF
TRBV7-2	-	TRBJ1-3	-	TGTGCCAGCAGCTTAAGGTTGAGAAACACCATATATTTT	CASSLRLRNTIYF
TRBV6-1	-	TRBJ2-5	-	TGTGCCAGCAGAGCAGGGGGAGCGGGAGAGACCCAGTACTTC	CASRAGGAGETQYF
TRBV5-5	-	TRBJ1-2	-	TGTGCCAGCAGCTTGGACGCCTATGGCTACACCTTC	CASSLDAYGYTF
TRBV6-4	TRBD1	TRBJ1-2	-	TGTGCCAGCAGCGCAGACAGGGGGGACGGCTACACCTTC	CASSADRGDGYTF
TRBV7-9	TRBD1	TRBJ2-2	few	TGTGCCAGCAGCTTACCCCAGGGACAGGGGGTTTCGACCGGGGAGCTGTTTTTT	CASSLPQGQGVSTGELFF
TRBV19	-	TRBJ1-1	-	TGTGCCAGTAGCACCGGCAGGAACACTGAAGCTTTCTTT	CASSTGRNTEAFF
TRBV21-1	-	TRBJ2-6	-	TGTGCCAGCAGCCACGTATTCCGGGACAGGGGGCTGGGGGCCAACGTCCTGACTTTC	CASSHVFRDRGLGANVLTF
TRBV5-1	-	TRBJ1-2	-	TGCGCCAGCAGCTTGTCGAGTTGGCAAAACTCAGACTATGGCTACACCTTC	CASSLSSWQNSDYGYTF
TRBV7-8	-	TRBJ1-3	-	TGTGCCAGCAGCTTATCCACAGGGTTCGGAAACACCATATATTTT	CASSLSTGFGNTIYF
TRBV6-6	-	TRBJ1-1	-	TGTGCCAGCAACAAACAAAGGGGGGGAACCAACACTGAAGCTTTCTTT	CASNKQRGGTNTEAFF
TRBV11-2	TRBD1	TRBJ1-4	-	TGTGCCAGCAGCGGACGACAGGGGGCGGAAGAAAAACTGTTTTTT	CASSGRQGAEEKLFF
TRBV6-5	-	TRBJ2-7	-	TGTGCCAGCAGTTACTTGGCCGGCTCGACCTACGAGCAGTACTTC	CASSYLAGSTYEQYF